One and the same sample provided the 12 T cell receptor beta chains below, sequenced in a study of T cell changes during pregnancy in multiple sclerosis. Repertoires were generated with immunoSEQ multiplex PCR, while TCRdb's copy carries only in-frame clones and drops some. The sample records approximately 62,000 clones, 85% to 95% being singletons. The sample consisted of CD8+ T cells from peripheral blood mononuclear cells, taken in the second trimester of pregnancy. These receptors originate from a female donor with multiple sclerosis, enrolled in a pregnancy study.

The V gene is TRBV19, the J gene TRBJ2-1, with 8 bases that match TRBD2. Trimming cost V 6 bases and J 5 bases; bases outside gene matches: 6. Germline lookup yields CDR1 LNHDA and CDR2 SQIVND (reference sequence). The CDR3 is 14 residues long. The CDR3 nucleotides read TGTGCCAGTAGCTGGACTAGCTCTGACAATGAGCAGTTCTTC. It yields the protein CASSWTSSDNEQFF.

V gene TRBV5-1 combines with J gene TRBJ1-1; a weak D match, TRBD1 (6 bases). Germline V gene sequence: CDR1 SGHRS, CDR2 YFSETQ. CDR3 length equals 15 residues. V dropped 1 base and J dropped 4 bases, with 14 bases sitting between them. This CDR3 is CASSLRGGMSTEAFF. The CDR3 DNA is TGCGCCAGCAGCTTGAGGGGGGGGATGAGCACTGAAGCTTTCTTT.

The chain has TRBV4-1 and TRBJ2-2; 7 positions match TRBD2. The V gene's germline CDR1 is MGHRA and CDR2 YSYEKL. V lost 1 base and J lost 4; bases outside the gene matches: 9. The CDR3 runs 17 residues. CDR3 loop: CASSQVGLADLTGELFF. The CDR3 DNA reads TGCGCCAGCAGCCAAGTCGGGCTAGCGGACCTCACCGGGGAGCTGTTTTTT.

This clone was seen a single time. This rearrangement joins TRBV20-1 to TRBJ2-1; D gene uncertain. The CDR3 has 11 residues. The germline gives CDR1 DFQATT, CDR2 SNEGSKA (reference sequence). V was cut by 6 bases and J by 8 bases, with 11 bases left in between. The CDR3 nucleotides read TGCAGTGCCCCCCGTCCCCATGAGCAGTTCTTC. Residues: CSAPRPHEQFF.

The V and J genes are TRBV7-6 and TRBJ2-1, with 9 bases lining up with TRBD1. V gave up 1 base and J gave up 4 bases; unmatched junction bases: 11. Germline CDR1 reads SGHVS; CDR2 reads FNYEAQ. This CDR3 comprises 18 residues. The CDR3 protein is CASSLGQGTGGDYNEQFF. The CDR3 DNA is TGTGCCAGCAGCTTAGGGCAGGGCACAGGGGGCGATTACAATGAGCAGTTCTTC.

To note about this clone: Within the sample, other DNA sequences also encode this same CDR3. The CDR3 is CASSVESSSTDTQYF. The DNA for the CDR3 is TGTGCCAGCAGCGTAGAAAGCTCGAGCACAGATACGCAGTATTTT. The chain couples TRBV9 to TRBJ2-3; D gene uncertain. Trimming cost V 0 bases and J 0 bases, with 8 bases left between them. CDR3 length: 15 amino acids. In germline, CDR1 is SGDLS, CDR2 YYNGEE.

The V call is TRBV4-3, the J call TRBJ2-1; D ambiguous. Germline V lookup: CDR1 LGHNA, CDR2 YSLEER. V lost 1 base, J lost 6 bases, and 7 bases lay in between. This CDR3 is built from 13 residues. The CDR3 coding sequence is TGCGCCAGCAGCCAAGTCCTCCTCAATGAGCAGTTCTTC. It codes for CASSQVLLNEQFF.

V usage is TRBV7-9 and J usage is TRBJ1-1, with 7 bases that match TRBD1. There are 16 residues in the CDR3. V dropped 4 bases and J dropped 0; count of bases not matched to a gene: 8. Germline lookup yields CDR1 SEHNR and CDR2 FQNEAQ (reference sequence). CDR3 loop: CASSSTGTALNTEAFF. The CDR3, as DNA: TGTGCCAGCAGCTCCACCGGGACAGCGCTGAACACTGAAGCTTTCTTT.

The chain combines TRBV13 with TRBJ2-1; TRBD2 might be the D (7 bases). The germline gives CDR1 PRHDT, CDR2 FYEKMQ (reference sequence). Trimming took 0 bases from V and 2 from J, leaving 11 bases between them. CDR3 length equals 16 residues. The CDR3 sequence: CASSLGRGGPYNEQFF. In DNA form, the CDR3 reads TGTGCCAGCAGCTTAGGTAGGGGGGGCCCCTACAATGAGCAGTTCTTC.

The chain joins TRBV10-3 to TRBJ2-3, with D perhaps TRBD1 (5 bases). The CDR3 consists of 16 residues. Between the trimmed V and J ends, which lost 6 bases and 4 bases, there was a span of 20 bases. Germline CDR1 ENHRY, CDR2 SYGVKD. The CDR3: CAIRDKFGQIPDTQYF. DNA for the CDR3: TGTGCCATCAGGGACAAATTCGGCCAGATCCCAGATACGCAGTATTTT.

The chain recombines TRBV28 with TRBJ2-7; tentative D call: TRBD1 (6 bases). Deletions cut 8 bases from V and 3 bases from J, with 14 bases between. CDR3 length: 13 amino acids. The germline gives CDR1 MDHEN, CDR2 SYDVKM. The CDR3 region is CASRDITYYEQYF. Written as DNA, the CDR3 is TGTGCCAGCCGGGACATAACTTACTACGAGCAGTACTTC.

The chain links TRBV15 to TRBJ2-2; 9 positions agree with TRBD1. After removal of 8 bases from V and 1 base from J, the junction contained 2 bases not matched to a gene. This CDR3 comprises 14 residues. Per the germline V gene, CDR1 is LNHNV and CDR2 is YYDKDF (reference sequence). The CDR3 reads CATATGGNTGELFF. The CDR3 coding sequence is TGTGCCACCGCGACAGGGGGGAACACCGGGGAGCTGTTTTTT.